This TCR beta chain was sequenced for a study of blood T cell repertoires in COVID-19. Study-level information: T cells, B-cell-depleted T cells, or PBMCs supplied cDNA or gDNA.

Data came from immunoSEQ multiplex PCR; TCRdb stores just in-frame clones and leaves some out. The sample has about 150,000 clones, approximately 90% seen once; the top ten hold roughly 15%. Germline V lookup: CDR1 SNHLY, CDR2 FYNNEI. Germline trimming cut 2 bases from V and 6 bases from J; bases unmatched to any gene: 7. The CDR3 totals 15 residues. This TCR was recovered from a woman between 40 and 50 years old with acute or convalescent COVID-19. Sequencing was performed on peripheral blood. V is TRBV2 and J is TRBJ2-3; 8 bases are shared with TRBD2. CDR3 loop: CASSELRASGDTQYF. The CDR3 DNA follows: TGTGCCAGCAGTGAACTCCGGGCTAGCGGGGATACGCAGTATTTT.